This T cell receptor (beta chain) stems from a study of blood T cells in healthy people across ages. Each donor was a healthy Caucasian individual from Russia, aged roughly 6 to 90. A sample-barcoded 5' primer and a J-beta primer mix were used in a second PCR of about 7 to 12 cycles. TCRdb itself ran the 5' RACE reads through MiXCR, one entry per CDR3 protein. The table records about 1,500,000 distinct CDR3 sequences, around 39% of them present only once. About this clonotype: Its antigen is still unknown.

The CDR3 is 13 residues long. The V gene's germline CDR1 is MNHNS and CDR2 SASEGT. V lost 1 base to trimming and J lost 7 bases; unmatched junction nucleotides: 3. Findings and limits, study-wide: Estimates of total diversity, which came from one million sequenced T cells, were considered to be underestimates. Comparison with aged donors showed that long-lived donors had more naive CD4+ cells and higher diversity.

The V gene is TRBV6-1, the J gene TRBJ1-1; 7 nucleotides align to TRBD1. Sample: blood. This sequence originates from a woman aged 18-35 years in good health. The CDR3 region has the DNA TGTGCCAGCAGTGAAGTGGACAGGTTTGAAGCTTTCTTT. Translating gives CASSEVDRFEAFF.